These T cell receptor beta chains were read from a single sample in a study of cytomegalovirus exposure and HLA in healthy donors. TCRdb keeps only in-frame clones here, not all; method: immunoSEQ multiplex PCR. The profile shows about 85,000 clones, over 50% of them singletons. The sequenced material came from PBMCs. These receptor sequences come from a man under 40 in good health and CMV-seronegative. The CDR3 runs from the conserved cysteine through the conserved F or W. A D gene is named only where the DNA matches it firmly. Size is omitted from some rows. Given values are once, few, many or a class for expanded clones.

TRBJ1-2 | NA | NA | TRBV7-3 | TGTGCCAGCAGCCCCGGACAAGAGGCGGCTGGCTACACCTTC | CASSPGQEAAGYTF
TRBJ2-1 | TRBD1 | NA | TRBV6-1 | TGTGCCAGCAGTGAAGCGGGGGACAGGCTCGCGTTCTTC | CASSEAGDRLAFF
TRBJ2-2 | NA | NA | TRBV6-5 | TGTGCCAGCAGTCGCAACGCAGCGAACACCGGGGAGCTGTTTTTT | CASSRNAANTGELFF
TRBJ2-1 | TRBD2 | few | TRBV15 | TGTGCCACCAGCAGAGAGATAGCGGGAGTCGAGCAGTTCTTC | CATSREIAGVEQFF
TRBJ1-1 | TRBD1 | NA | TRBV28 | TGTGCCAGCAGGGGGGGACAGATGAACACTGAAGCTTTCTTT | CASRGGQMNTEAFF
TRBJ2-7 | NA | NA | TRBV27 | TGTGCCAGCAGCCTACAGGGTTTGGGGGAGCAGTACTTC | CASSLQGLGEQYF
TRBJ2-3 | NA | few | TRBV5-1 | TGCGCCAGCAGCTTCGACTCTAGCACAGATACGCAGTATTTT | CASSFDSSTDTQYF
TRBJ2-1 | TRBD1 | NA | TRBV28 | TGTGCCAGCAGTGAAACAGGGGGCAGGGATGAGCAGTTCTTC | CASSETGGRDEQFF
TRBJ1-1 | NA | NA | TRBV5-1 | TGCGCCAGCAGCTTTCGGGGGGATGAAGCTTTCTTT | CASSFRGDEAFF
TRBJ2-2 | NA | NA | TRBV2 | TGTGCCAGCAGTGTCGCGAACACCGGGGAGCTGTTTTTT | CASSVANTGELFF
TRBJ1-2 | NA | NA | TRBV7-3 | TGTGCCAGCAGCTTGGACATAAACTATGGCTACACCTTC | CASSLDINYGYTF
TRBJ1-1 | NA | once | TRBV7-9 | TGTGCCAGCAGCCTAGGACAAGTGAACACTGAAGCTTTCTTT | CASSLGQVNTEAFF
TRBJ1-5 | NA | few | TRBV7-9 | TGTGCCAGCGGGCAGGAAAACAATCAGCCCCAGCATTTT | CASGQENNQPQHF
TRBJ2-1 | TRBD2 | few | TRBV5-1 | TGCGCCAGCAGCTTGGTGCTAGCGGGGGGGGGTGAGCAGTTCTTC | CASSLVLAGGGEQFF
TRBJ2-7 | NA | NA | TRBV4-2 | TGTGCCAGCAGCCAAGGCCTAGCGAACAACCCCTCCTACGAGCAGTACTTC | CASSQGLANNPSYEQYF
TRBJ2-7 | TRBD2 | NA | TRBV2 | TGTGCCAGCACCTTAGCGGGTTCCTACGAGCAGTACTTC | CASTLAGSYEQYF
TRBJ2-7 | NA | NA | TRBV7-9 | TGTTCCAGCAGCTTAGAGTTCAGGTCCTACGAGCAGTACTTC | CSSSLEFRSYEQYF
TRBJ1-2 | NA | NA | TRBV30 | TGTGCCTGGAGTGCTGAGGGAATCCCTAACTATGGCTACACCTTC | CAWSAEGIPNYGYTF
TRBJ2-7 | NA | NA | TRBV6-6 | TGTGCCAGCAGTTACTCGGGCAGCCCCTACGAGCAGTACTTC | CASSYSGSPYEQYF
TRBJ2-1 | NA | NA | TRBV9 | TGTGCCAGCAGCCCCGGGGTTTCCTACAATGAGCAGTTCTTC | CASSPGVSYNEQFF
TRBJ1-1 | NA | NA | TRBV19 | TGTGCCAGTAGTATTAACCCCGACATTGGCACTGAAGCTTTCTTT | CASSINPDIGTEAFF
TRBJ2-7 | NA | NA | TRBV4-1 | TGCGCCAGCAGCCCCCCAACTTCCGAGCAGTACTTC | CASSPPTSEQYF
TRBJ2-1 | TRBD2 | NA | TRBV15 | TGTGCCACCAGCGGCGGGGGGCCATACTACAATGAGCAGTTCTTC | CATSGGGPYYNEQFF
TRBJ2-5 | NA | NA | TRBV15 | TGTGCCACCAGCAACAAAGAGACCCAGTACTTC | CATSNKETQYF
TRBJ1-4 | NA | NA | TRBV6-6 | TGTGCCAGCACCCGGGACATGCGCGAAAAACTGTTTTTT | CASTRDMREKLFF
TRBJ2-7 | TRBD1 | NA | TRBV27 | TGTGCCAGCAGTTTATCCTTCACAGGGGACTACGAGCAGTACTTC | CASSLSFTGDYEQYF
TRBJ1-1 | NA | NA | TRBV7-6 | TGTGCCAGCAGCCCTACAGGGCTGGAAGCTTTCTTT | CASSPTGLEAFF
TRBJ2-1 | NA | NA | TRBV6-4 | TGTGCCAGCGGGCGGACAGAAAACAATGAGCAGTTCTTC | CASGRTENNEQFF
TRBJ2-1 | TRBD2 | NA | TRBV4-1 | TGCGCCAGCAGCCAAGATCCTTTAGCGGGGGACAATGAGCAGTTCTTC | CASSQDPLAGDNEQFF